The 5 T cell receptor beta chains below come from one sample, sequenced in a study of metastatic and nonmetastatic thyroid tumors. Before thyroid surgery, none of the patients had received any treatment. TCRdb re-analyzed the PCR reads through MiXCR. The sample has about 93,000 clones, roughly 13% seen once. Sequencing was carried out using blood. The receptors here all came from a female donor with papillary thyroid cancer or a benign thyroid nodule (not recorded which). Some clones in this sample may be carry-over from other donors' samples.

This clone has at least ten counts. The CDR3 reads CASALPGNEKLFF. The CDR3 bases are TGTGCCAGCGCCCTCCCAGGGAACGAAAAACTGTTTTTT. The V and J genes are TRBV6-1 and TRBJ1-4, with D possibly matching TRBD1 (5 bases). The CDR3 totals 13 residues. With 8 bases removed from V and 8 bases from J, the gap between germline ends came to 15 bases. Germline CDR1 reads MNHNS; CDR2 reads SASEGT.

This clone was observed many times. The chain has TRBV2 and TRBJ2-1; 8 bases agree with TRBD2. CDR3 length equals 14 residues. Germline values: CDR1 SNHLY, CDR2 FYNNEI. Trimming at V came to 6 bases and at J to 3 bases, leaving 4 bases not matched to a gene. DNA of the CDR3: TGTGCCAGCAGGGTAGCGGGACGCTACAATGAGCAGTTCTTC. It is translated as CASRVAGRYNEQFF. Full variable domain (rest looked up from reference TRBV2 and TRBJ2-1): EPEVTQTPSHQVTQMGQEVILRCVPISNHLYFYWYRQILGQKVEFLVSFYNNEISEKSEIFDDQFSVERPDGSNFTLKIRSTKLEDSAMYFCASRVAGRYNEQFFGPGTRLTVL.

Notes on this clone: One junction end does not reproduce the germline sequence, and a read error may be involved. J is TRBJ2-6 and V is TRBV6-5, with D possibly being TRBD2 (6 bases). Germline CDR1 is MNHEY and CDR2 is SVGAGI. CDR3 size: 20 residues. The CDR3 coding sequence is TGTGCCAGCACTTACTCCGGAAGGCGGAGGGGATCAGCTGGGGCCAACGTCCTGACTTTC. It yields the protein CASTYSGRRRGSAGANVLTF.

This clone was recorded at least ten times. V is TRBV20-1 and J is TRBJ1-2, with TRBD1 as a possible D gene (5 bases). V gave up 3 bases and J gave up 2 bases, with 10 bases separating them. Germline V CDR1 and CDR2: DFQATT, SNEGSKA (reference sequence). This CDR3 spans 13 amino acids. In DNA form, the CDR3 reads TGCAGTGCTAGCCGTGGGGGAAACTATGGCTACACCTTC. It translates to CSASRGGNYGYTF.

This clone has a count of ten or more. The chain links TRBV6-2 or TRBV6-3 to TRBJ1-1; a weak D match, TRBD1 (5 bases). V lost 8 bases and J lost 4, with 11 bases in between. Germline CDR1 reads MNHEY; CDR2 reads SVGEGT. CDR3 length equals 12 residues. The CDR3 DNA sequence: TGTGCCAGCCGACGAGGGACCACTGAAGCTTTCTTT. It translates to CASRRGTTEAFF.